This is a list of T cell receptor beta chains from one sample in a study of blood T cell repertoires in COVID-19. Only in-frame clones appear in the TCRdb table, and some are missing; sequencing was by immunoSEQ multiplex PCR. The sample has roughly 24,000 clones, 85% to 90% seen once. Sequencing was carried out using peripheral blood. The receptor source for this set is a man in his sixties or seventies with COVID-19, enrolled during active disease. The CDR3 runs from the conserved cysteine through the conserved F or W. Each record gives: clone size, J gene, D gene, V gene, CDR3 DNA, CDR3 protein. A D gene is named only where the DNA matches it firmly. Clone size is not always given. Where it is, it says once, few, many or a class for expanded clones.

abundance: .; j_gene: TRBJ2-1; d_gene: .; v_gene: TRBV6-5; CDR3nt: TGTGCCAGCAGTTACCTGGCGGGGAGCTCCTACAATGAGCAGTTCTTC; CDR3aa: CASSYLAGSSYNEQFF
abundance: .; j_gene: TRBJ2-3; d_gene: .; v_gene: TRBV13; CDR3nt: TGTGCCAGCAGCTTAGGCGGTATGGGCACAGATACGCAGTATTTT; CDR3aa: CASSLGGMGTDTQYF
abundance: .; j_gene: TRBJ2-7; d_gene: .; v_gene: TRBV7-9; CDR3nt: TGTGCCAGCAGCTTAGTGCCCCCTTCGGTTCTGCAGTACTTC; CDR3aa: CASSLVPPSVLQYF
abundance: .; j_gene: TRBJ1-2; d_gene: TRBD1; v_gene: TRBV5-6; CDR3nt: TGTGCCAGCAGCTTGGATGGCACAGGGGAATACTATGGCTACACCTTC; CDR3aa: CASSLDGTGEYYGYTF
abundance: .; j_gene: TRBJ1-4; d_gene: .; v_gene: TRBV7-9; CDR3nt: TGTGCCAGCAGCTTAGACCTTCAGTACGATGAAAAACTGTTTTTT; CDR3aa: CASSLDLQYDEKLFF
abundance: .; j_gene: TRBJ2-2; d_gene: .; v_gene: TRBV27; CDR3nt: TGTGCCAGCAGTTTGCGGGGACCCGGGGAGCTGTTTTTT; CDR3aa: CASSLRGPGELFF
abundance: .; j_gene: TRBJ2-3; d_gene: TRBD2; v_gene: TRBV5-4; CDR3nt: TGTGCCGCCCAGGGACTAGCGGGGGGGCGAAAGTATTTT; CDR3aa: CAAQGLAGGRKYF
abundance: .; j_gene: TRBJ1-5; d_gene: TRBD1; v_gene: TRBV27; CDR3nt: TGTGCCAGCAGTTCACAGGGGCGGCAGCCCCAGCATTTT; CDR3aa: CASSSQGRQPQHF
abundance: .; j_gene: TRBJ2-2; d_gene: TRBD1; v_gene: TRBV5-1; CDR3nt: TGCGCCAGCAGCCCTACCGGGGACAGTAAAACCGGGGAGCTGTTTTTT; CDR3aa: CASSPTGDSKTGELFF
abundance: .; j_gene: TRBJ2-5; d_gene: .; v_gene: TRBV12-3/TRBV12-4; CDR3nt: TGTGCCAGCAGATCGGAGGTCAAGACCCAGTACTTC; CDR3aa: CASRSEVKTQYF
abundance: .; j_gene: TRBJ1-6; d_gene: .; v_gene: TRBV7-9; CDR3nt: TGTGCCAGCAGCTTATACCTGGATGGAGCATCACCCCTCCACTTT; CDR3aa: CASSLYLDGASPLHF
abundance: .; j_gene: TRBJ1-4; d_gene: .; v_gene: TRBV12-3/TRBV12-4; CDR3nt: TGTGCCAGCAGAGACACGAATGAAAAACTGTTTTTT; CDR3aa: CASRDTNEKLFF
abundance: .; j_gene: TRBJ1-1; d_gene: .; v_gene: TRBV5-1; CDR3nt: TGCGCCAGCAGCTTGGTGGTAGGGAGCACTGAAGCTTTCTTT; CDR3aa: CASSLVVGSTEAFF
abundance: .; j_gene: TRBJ1-6; d_gene: .; v_gene: TRBV5-1; CDR3nt: TGCGCCAGCAGAGAACAGAATAATTCACCCCTCCACTTT; CDR3aa: CASREQNNSPLHF
abundance: .; j_gene: TRBJ1-1; d_gene: TRBD1; v_gene: TRBV4-2; CDR3nt: TGTGCCAGCAGCCAGGACCCCAATCCGGGACAGATTAACACTGAAGCTTTCTTT; CDR3aa: CASSQDPNPGQINTEAFF
abundance: .; j_gene: TRBJ2-7; d_gene: .; v_gene: TRBV11-2; CDR3nt: TGTGCCAGCAGCTTATTAACGGGGGATTCCTACGAGCAGTACTTC; CDR3aa: CASSLLTGDSYEQYF
abundance: .; j_gene: TRBJ2-6; d_gene: .; v_gene: TRBV4-1; CDR3nt: TGCGCCAGCAGCCAAGGGGCCTCTGGGGCCAACGTCCTGACTTTC; CDR3aa: CASSQGASGANVLTF
abundance: once; j_gene: TRBJ2-5; d_gene: TRBD2; v_gene: TRBV7-9; CDR3nt: TGTGCCAGCAGCTTACTAGCGGACCAAGAGACCCAGTACTTC; CDR3aa: CASSLLADQETQYF
abundance: once; j_gene: TRBJ2-3; d_gene: TRBD2; v_gene: TRBV3-1/TRBV3-2; CDR3nt: TGTGCCAGCACCAATATCGGACTAGCGGAAGATACGCAGTATTTT; CDR3aa: CASTNIGLAEDTQYF
abundance: .; j_gene: TRBJ1-2; d_gene: TRBD1; v_gene: TRBV14; CDR3nt: TGTGCCAGCAGCTTCGGGACAGTCTATGGCTACACCTTC; CDR3aa: CASSFGTVYGYTF
abundance: .; j_gene: TRBJ2-7; d_gene: .; v_gene: TRBV5-1; CDR3nt: TGCGCCAGCAGCTTGTTAACTTCCTCCGGGGAGCAGTACTTC; CDR3aa: CASSLLTSSGEQYF
abundance: .; j_gene: TRBJ1-3; d_gene: .; v_gene: TRBV3-1/TRBV3-2; CDR3nt: TGTGCCAGCAGCCCAGAGGGGACATTATACTCTGGAAACACCATATATTTT; CDR3aa: CASSPEGTLYSGNTIYF
abundance: .; j_gene: TRBJ1-4; d_gene: .; v_gene: TRBV7-2; CDR3nt: TGTGCCAGCAGCTTAGCCGGACTCATCAATGAAAAACTGTTTTTT; CDR3aa: CASSLAGLINEKLFF
abundance: .; j_gene: TRBJ2-7; d_gene: .; v_gene: TRBV5-1; CDR3nt: TGCGCCAGCAGCTTGGGAGTCGCCTCCTACGAGCAGTACTTC; CDR3aa: CASSLGVASYEQYF
abundance: .; j_gene: TRBJ1-1; d_gene: .; v_gene: TRBV19; CDR3nt: TGTGCCAGTAGTGAGGCGGCCATGAACACTGAAGCTTTCTTT; CDR3aa: CASSEAAMNTEAFF
abundance: .; j_gene: TRBJ2-5; d_gene: .; v_gene: TRBV24-1; CDR3nt: TGTGCCACCAGTGACAGGGAGACCCAGTACTTC; CDR3aa: CATSDRETQYF
abundance: .; j_gene: TRBJ2-7; d_gene: .; v_gene: TRBV29-1; CDR3nt: TGCAGCGTTGTTAAGGGAGGCGAGCAGTACTTC; CDR3aa: CSVVKGGEQYF
abundance: .; j_gene: TRBJ2-7; d_gene: .; v_gene: TRBV10-2; CDR3nt: TGCGCCAGCAGTGAGTCGTGGGCAGGGGTCAACGAGCAGTACTTC; CDR3aa: CASSESWAGVNEQYF
abundance: once; j_gene: TRBJ2-1; d_gene: .; v_gene: TRBV5-4; CDR3nt: TGTGCCAGCAGCCCGCGGACGACCAGTGGAGGGGATGAGCAGTTCTTC; CDR3aa: CASSPRTTSGGDEQFF
abundance: .; j_gene: TRBJ2-4; d_gene: .; v_gene: TRBV5-1; CDR3nt: TGCGCCAGCAGCGGGGCGGGGCCGGCCATAGCCAAAAACATTCAGTACTTC; CDR3aa: CASSGAGPAIAKNIQYF
abundance: .; j_gene: TRBJ1-2; d_gene: TRBD1; v_gene: TRBV6-5; CDR3nt: TGTGCCAGCAGTCTCAGGGGACAGGGAGCCTATGGCTACACCTTC; CDR3aa: CASSLRGQGAYGYTF
abundance: .; j_gene: TRBJ1-2; d_gene: TRBD1; v_gene: TRBV18; CDR3nt: TGTGCCAGCTCACCCCAGGGACAGGGGATTTTTGGCTACACCTTC; CDR3aa: CASSPQGQGIFGYTF
abundance: .; j_gene: TRBJ2-1; d_gene: TRBD2; v_gene: TRBV6-4; CDR3nt: TGTGCCAGCAGCCCTAGCGGGCGCACCTACAATGAGCAGTTCTTC; CDR3aa: CASSPSGRTYNEQFF
abundance: .; j_gene: TRBJ1-2; d_gene: .; v_gene: TRBV7-2; CDR3nt: TGTGCCAGCAGCTTAGAAGGAGGGGACTATGGCTACACCTTC; CDR3aa: CASSLEGGDYGYTF
abundance: few; j_gene: TRBJ1-1; d_gene: .; v_gene: TRBV7-9; CDR3nt: TGTGCCAGCAGCTCGTCCGGGTCCTTT; CDR3aa: CASSSSGSF
abundance: .; j_gene: TRBJ2-7; d_gene: TRBD2; v_gene: TRBV11-2; CDR3nt: TGTGCCAGCAGCTTATATCTAGCGGCTGGCGAGCAGTACTTC; CDR3aa: CASSLYLAAGEQYF
abundance: .; j_gene: TRBJ2-7; d_gene: TRBD1; v_gene: TRBV2; CDR3nt: TGTGCCAGCAGTGAAGCAGGGGGCAACGAGCAGTACTTC; CDR3aa: CASSEAGGNEQYF
abundance: .; j_gene: TRBJ1-2; d_gene: .; v_gene: TRBV5-4; CDR3nt: TGTGCCAGCAGCTTGGGGGGGGACGGCAGCCACTATGGCTACACCTTC; CDR3aa: CASSLGGDGSHYGYTF
abundance: once; j_gene: TRBJ1-1; d_gene: TRBD1; v_gene: TRBV6-6; CDR3nt: TGTGCCAGCACTAGGGGGCGCACTGAAGCTTTCTTT; CDR3aa: CASTRGRTEAFF
abundance: .; j_gene: TRBJ1-4; d_gene: .; v_gene: TRBV14; CDR3nt: TGTGCCAGCAGCCCAAAAGGAGGGGTAGGAGAAAAACTGTTTTTT; CDR3aa: CASSPKGGVGEKLFF
abundance: .; j_gene: TRBJ2-1; d_gene: TRBD2; v_gene: TRBV11-2; CDR3nt: TGTGCCAGCAGCCAAGGGACTAGCTCCTACAATGAGCAGTTCTTC; CDR3aa: CASSQGTSSYNEQFF
abundance: .; j_gene: TRBJ2-3; d_gene: TRBD2; v_gene: TRBV4-2; CDR3nt: TGTGCCAGCAGCCAAACCTGGACTAGCGGATACACAGATACGCAGTATTTT; CDR3aa: CASSQTWTSGYTDTQYF
abundance: .; j_gene: TRBJ1-6; d_gene: TRBD1; v_gene: TRBV11-2; CDR3nt: TGTGCCAGCGCTCCCCGGGACAGGGTTTATAATTCACCCCTCCACTTT; CDR3aa: CASAPRDRVYNSPLHF
abundance: .; j_gene: TRBJ2-4; d_gene: TRBD1; v_gene: TRBV5-4; CDR3nt: TGTGCCAGCAGCTTCGGACAGGGGAATAAAAACATTCAGTACTTC; CDR3aa: CASSFGQGNKNIQYF
abundance: .; j_gene: TRBJ1-1; d_gene: .; v_gene: TRBV29-1; CDR3nt: TGCAGCGTTGAGATTCGAGAGTCTGAAGCTTTCTTT; CDR3aa: CSVEIRESEAFF
abundance: .; j_gene: TRBJ2-1; d_gene: TRBD2; v_gene: TRBV3-1/TRBV3-2; CDR3nt: TGTGCCAGCAGCCAAGTCCTGACTAGCGGGGGGCGATACAATGAGCAGTTCTTC; CDR3aa: CASSQVLTSGGRYNEQFF
abundance: .; j_gene: TRBJ2-2; d_gene: .; v_gene: TRBV7-9; CDR3nt: TGTGCCAGCAGCTTAGGCGGGACCGGGGAGCTGTTTTTT; CDR3aa: CASSLGGTGELFF
abundance: .; j_gene: TRBJ1-2; d_gene: .; v_gene: TRBV5-1; CDR3nt: TGCGCCAGCAGCTTGGACAGGAACTATGGCTACACCTTC; CDR3aa: CASSLDRNYGYTF
abundance: .; j_gene: TRBJ2-1; d_gene: .; v_gene: TRBV5-6; CDR3nt: TGTGCCAGCAGCCCCTCTAGGAATGAGCAGTTCTTC; CDR3aa: CASSPSRNEQFF
abundance: .; j_gene: TRBJ2-2; d_gene: .; v_gene: TRBV5-1; CDR3nt: TGCGCCAGCAGCTTACAGGGTGGTATTTCCGGGGAGCTGTTTTTT; CDR3aa: CASSLQGGISGELFF
abundance: .; j_gene: TRBJ2-1; d_gene: .; v_gene: TRBV7-2; CDR3nt: TGTGCCAGCAGCCAGGGTTGGACGGAGTCTTACAATGAGCAGTTCTTC; CDR3aa: CASSQGWTESYNEQFF
abundance: .; j_gene: TRBJ1-2; d_gene: .; v_gene: TRBV11-2; CDR3nt: TGTGCCAGCAGCTTACTAGGGGCTCGAGGCTACACCTTC; CDR3aa: CASSLLGARGYTF
abundance: .; j_gene: TRBJ2-3; d_gene: TRBD1; v_gene: TRBV11-2; CDR3nt: TGTGCCAGCAGCTTACTAGGGACAGGGATAGATACGCAGTATTTT; CDR3aa: CASSLLGTGIDTQYF